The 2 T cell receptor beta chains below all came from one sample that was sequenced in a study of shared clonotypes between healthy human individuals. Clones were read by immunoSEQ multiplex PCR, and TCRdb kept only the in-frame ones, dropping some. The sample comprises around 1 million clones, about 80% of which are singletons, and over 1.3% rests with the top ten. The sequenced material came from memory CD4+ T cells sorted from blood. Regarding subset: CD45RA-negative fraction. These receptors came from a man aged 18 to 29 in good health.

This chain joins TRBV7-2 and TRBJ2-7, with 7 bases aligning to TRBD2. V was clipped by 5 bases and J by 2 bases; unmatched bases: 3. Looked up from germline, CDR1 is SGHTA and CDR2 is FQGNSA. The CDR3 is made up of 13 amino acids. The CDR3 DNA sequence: TGTGCCAGCAGCGCTAGCGGTCCCTACGAGCAGTACTTC. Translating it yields CASSASGPYEQYF.

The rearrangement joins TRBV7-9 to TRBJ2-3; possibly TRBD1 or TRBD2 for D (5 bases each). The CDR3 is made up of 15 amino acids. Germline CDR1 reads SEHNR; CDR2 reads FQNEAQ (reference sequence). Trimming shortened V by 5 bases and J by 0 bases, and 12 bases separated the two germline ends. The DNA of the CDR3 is TGTGCCAGCAGCCCAGGGCGGGCTAGCACAGATACGCAGTATTTT. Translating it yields CASSPGRASTDTQYF.